Listed here is a single T cell receptor beta chain. The antigen is undetermined. Germline is not matched at one junction end, which may reflect a read error. The deep-level immunoSEQ assay was used. Sequenced by immunoSEQ multiplex PCR; TCRdb stores in-frame clones only, minus some. The sample contains 2 million to 2.5 million clones, over 90% of which appear only once. The data originate from a study of shared clonotypes between healthy human individuals. The CDR3 has 14 residues. Germline V gene data show CDR1 as MNHEY and CDR2 as SMNVEV (reference sequence). Study-level points and caveats: The genetic and exposure-history diversity represented was limited by few donors. Sequencing depth was a factor that was expected to affect clonotype sharing among donors.

The J gene is TRBJ2-7, the V gene TRBV27; the match to TRBD2 covers 7 bases. This receptor was taken from a man younger than 35 in good health. Some clones in this sample may be carry-over from other donors' samples. The material sequenced was naive CD4+ T cells from PBMCs. As to subset: CD45RA+ positively selected. CDR3 bases: TGTGCCAGCAGTTCCCAGCGGGACTCCCACGAGCAGTACTTC. It encodes CASSSQRDSHEQYF.